This TCR beta chain was recovered during a study of spatial heterogeneity in lung cancer. TCRdb re-called the 5' RACE reads with MiXCR, one entry per CDR3 protein. The data hold 20,000 to 25,000 distinct CDR3 sequences, with 2.5% to 3% observed a single time. Described time point: sample taken at primary tumor resection. The sample holds many counts of this clonotype. Its antigen is not known. The V segment lost 0 bases and the J segment 0 bases; nucleotides outside the gene matches: 2. This CDR3 contains 16 residues. Findings and limits, study-wide: The number of expanded tumor alpha and beta chains correlated with mutation number.

This chain connects TRBV12-3 or TRBV12-4 to TRBJ2-7, with TRBD1 identical over 10 bases. The clonotype originates from a male donor with early-stage non-small cell lung cancer. Specimen: lung tumor tissue, collected at surgery. In nucleotides, the CDR3 is TGTGCCAGCAGTTTAGCGGGACAGGGGAGCTCCTACGAGCAGTACTTC. This encodes CASSLAGQGSSYEQYF.